Each of the 21 T cell receptor beta chains below was sequenced from the same sample in a study of regulatory and conventional T cells in RAG deficiency. Genomic DNA came from blood conventional CD4+ T cells gated CD25-low CD127-high. Assay: immunoSEQ multiplex PCR; the TCRdb copy retains only in-frame clones and omits some. Of roughly 12,000 clones listed, just under 95% are singletons. The same data also went into a second study, on regulatory T cells. According to that study: Primers: 52 TRBV forward and 13 TRBJ reverse.

Sequences were obtained from CD4+ effector T cells sorted from blood. The source is a human donor in good health.

The chain has TRBV5-1 and TRBJ2-5; the D gene is possibly TRBD1 (6 bases). There are 14 residues in the CDR3. The V gene lost 6 bases and the J gene lost 5 bases, with 17 bases spanning the gap. Germline lookup yields CDR1 SGHRS and CDR2 YFSETQ. CDR3 loop: CASTSGELRETQYF. The CDR3 nucleotides read TGCGCCAGCACTTCAGGGGAACTCCGGGAGACCCAGTACTTC.

The rearrangement links TRBV14 to TRBJ2-1, with 9 nucleotides matching TRBD2. CDR1 and CDR2 from the germline V gene are SGHDN and FVKESK. The CDR3 totals 16 residues. V gave up 1 base and J gave up 2 bases; unmatched junction bases: 3. For the CDR3, the DNA is TGTGCCAGCAGCCAAGGACTAGCGGCGCCCTACAATGAGCAGTTCTTC. As protein: CASSQGLAAPYNEQFF.

The chain has TRBV27 and TRBJ1-4, with a tentative D call TRBD1 (6 bases). The length of the CDR3 is 14 residues. The germline V gene encodes CDR1 MNHEY and CDR2 SMNVEV (reference sequence). With 6 bases removed from V and 0 bases from J, the gap between germline ends came to 8 bases. CDR3 in amino acids: CASRGGTTNEKLFF. CDR3 DNA sequence: TGTGCCAGCAGAGGGGGGACAACTAATGAAAAACTGTTTTTT.

The genes are TRBV6-1 and TRBJ1-2; weak D call: TRBD1 (6 bases). The V gene's germline CDR1 is MNHNS and CDR2 SASEGT. V gave up 6 bases and J gave up 8 bases, with 19 bases separating them. This CDR3 spans 14 amino acids. This CDR3 reads CASSAPRGLGGYTF. Here the CDR3 DNA reads TGTGCCAGCAGCGCCCCGCGGGGGCTGGGAGGCTACACCTTC.

The V call is TRBV27, the J call TRBJ1-2, with D possibly being TRBD1 (6 bases). CDR3 length: 16 amino acids. Looked up from germline, CDR1 is MNHEY and CDR2 is SMNVEV (reference sequence). With 5 bases removed from V and 7 bases from J, the gap between germline ends came to 23 bases. CDR3 region: CASSAFTSTGYGGYTF. The CDR3 nucleotides are TGTGCCAGCAGTGCCTTTACCTCTACAGGGTACGGTGGCTACACCTTC.

The chain is built from TRBV21-1 and TRBJ1-5. TRBV21-1 is a documented pseudogene. The CDR3 covers 14 residues. The CDR3 nucleotides are TGTGCCAGCAGGTCTCGGGGCTCGAGACAGCCCCAGCATTTT. Protein: CASRSRGSRQPQHF.

The rearrangement links TRBV6-1 to TRBJ1-5, with D unresolved. Looked up from germline, CDR1 is MNHNS and CDR2 is SASEGT. V lost 3 bases and J 0 bases, leaving 9 bases between the germline ends. The CDR3 is made up of 15 amino acids. CDR3 loop: CASSDIFTSNQPQHF. CDR3 coding DNA: TGTGCCAGCAGTGACATATTTACTAGCAATCAGCCCCAGCATTTT.

The chain couples TRBV10-2 to TRBJ1-2, with a tentative D call TRBD1 (6 bases). CDR1 and CDR2 (germline): WSHSY, SAAADI. The CDR3 is 15 amino acids. With 0 bases removed from V and 2 bases from J, the gap between germline ends came to 10 bases. DNA for the CDR3: TGCGCCAGCAGTGAGTCGAGACAGGCGAACTATGGCTACACCTTC. This translates into CASSESRQANYGYTF.

The V call is TRBV5-1, the J call TRBJ2-7; 7 bases are shared with TRBD1. Germline V gives CDR1 SGHRS, CDR2 YFSETQ. V lost 4 bases, J lost 1 base, and 8 bases stayed unmatched. The CDR3 extends over 15 amino acids. The CDR3 sequence is CASSPGTANSYEQYF. In nucleotides, the CDR3 is TGCGCCAGCAGCCCCGGGACAGCTAATTCCTACGAGCAGTACTTC.

The chain links TRBV27 to TRBJ2-1, with D maybe TRBD1 (6 bases). Germline CDR1 and CDR2: MNHEY and SMNVEV (reference sequence). The CDR3 is 14 amino acids. Trimming removed 3 bases from V and 4 bases from J, with 10 bases in between. The CDR3, as DNA: TGTGCCAGCAGTTTCGGGACAAGATACAATGAGCAGTTCTTC. This codes for CASSFGTRYNEQFF.

A single count supports this clone. The rearrangement links TRBV18 to TRBJ1-5; no definite D call. Trimming took off 2 bases at V and 4 bases at J, with 15 bases between the two ends. This CDR3 spans 16 amino acids. Germline values: CDR1 KGHSH, CDR2 LQKENI. CDR3 sequence reads: CASSPVISGTNQPQHF. CDR3 DNA: TGTGCCAGCTCACCAGTCATCAGTGGCACGAATCAGCCCCAGCATTTT.

This chain joins TRBV9 and TRBJ2-2; D is undetermined. V lost 4 bases and J 0 bases, leaving 7 bases between the germline ends. The CDR3 runs 14 residues. Germline CDR1 is SGDLS and CDR2 is YYNGEE. CDR3 amino acids: CASSTHSNTGELFF. DNA for the CDR3: TGTGCCAGCAGCACCCATTCGAACACCGGGGAGCTGTTTTTT.

The J gene is TRBJ2-1, the V gene TRBV4-1; TRBD2 agrees at 12 bases. Germline V gene sequence: CDR1 MGHRA, CDR2 YSYEKL. There are 18 residues in the CDR3. V was clipped by 2 bases and J by 2 bases; unmatched bases: 7. The CDR3 loop is CASSQPSGRAEPYNEQFF. DNA of the CDR3: TGCGCCAGCAGCCAACCTAGCGGGAGGGCAGAACCCTACAATGAGCAGTTCTTC.

This chain uses TRBV6-6 with TRBJ2-7; D could derive from TRBD1 or TRBD2 (6 bases each). V was clipped by 6 bases and J by 2 bases, with 17 bases between them. CDR1 is MNHNY and CDR2 is SVGAGI in the germline V gene (reference sequence). This CDR3 comprises 15 residues. In DNA form, the CDR3 reads TGTGCCAGCAGCCACCAGAAGGGGGGCCCCTACGAGCAGTACTTC. It is translated as CASSHQKGGPYEQYF.

The genes are TRBV28 and TRBJ1-1; D is unresolved. This CDR3 is 12 amino acids long. V was clipped by 1 base and J by 5 bases, with 5 bases between them. Germline V gene data show CDR1 as MDHEN and CDR2 as SYDVKM. CDR3 in DNA: TGTGCCAGCAGTTTATTGTTGACTGAAGCTTTCTTT. The encoded protein is CASSLLLTEAFF. The variable domain in full, with the rest retrieved from reference TRBV28 and TRBJ1-1, is DVKVTQSSRYLVKRTGEKVFLECVQDMDHENMFWYRQDPGLGLRLIYFSYDVKMKEKGDIPEGYSVSREKKERFSLILESASTNQTSMYLCASSLLLTEAFFGQGTRLTVV.

The V and J genes are TRBV5-1 and TRBJ2-1, with D perhaps matching TRBD1 (5 bases). Germline V gene data show CDR1 as SGHRS and CDR2 as YFSETQ. The CDR3 loop spans 15 amino acids. Trimming stripped 7 bases from V and 2 bases from J, with 16 bases between. The CDR3 DNA follows: TGCGCCAGCGCCGGTTTAGGGGCCCCCTACAATGAGCAGTTCTTC. As protein: CASAGLGAPYNEQFF.

The V gene is TRBV2, the J gene TRBJ1-6; TRBD1 agrees at 7 bases. Germline assignment: CDR1 SNHLY and CDR2 FYNNEI. V shed 6 bases, J shed 10 bases, and the junction held 6 bases outside the gene matches. The CDR3 totals 13 residues. The CDR3 sequence is CASRAQGTSPLHF. The CDR3 nucleotides read TGTGCCAGCAGGGCACAGGGGACCTCACCCCTCCACTTT.

The chain uses TRBV19 and TRBJ2-7; D not certain. The germline CDR1 and CDR2 sequences are LNHDA and SQIVND (reference sequence). Trimming removed 3 bases from V and 0 bases from J, with 9 bases in between. The CDR3 is 14 amino acids. CDR3 coding DNA: TGTGCCAGTAGTATCTACTTTAGCTCCTACGAGCAGTACTTC. As protein: CASSIYFSSYEQYF.

The rearrangement joins TRBV5-6 to TRBJ1-1; 11 bases are shared with TRBD1. V lost 4 bases to trimming and J lost 4 bases; unmatched junction nucleotides: 9. The CDR3 covers 16 residues. Per germline, CDR1 SGHDT and CDR2 YYEEEE. The CDR3 bases are TGTGCCAGCAGCCCCCAAACCGGGACAGGGGGCACTGAAGCTTTCTTT. Encoded protein: CASSPQTGTGGTEAFF.

The gene calls are TRBV6-1 and TRBJ1-1, with 7 nucleotides matching TRBD1. This CDR3 spans 16 amino acids. Germline V gene sequence: CDR1 MNHNS, CDR2 SASEGT. V was pared by 4 bases and J by 0 bases, with 8 bases of the junction left unmatched. CDR3 nucleotides: TGTGCCAGCAGTGGGAGGACAGGACCGATGAACACTGAAGCTTTCTTT. This codes for CASSGRTGPMNTEAFF.

The chain is built from TRBV2 and TRBJ1-6, with a possible D match to TRBD1 (6 bases). Germline V CDR1 and CDR2: SNHLY, FYNNEI. Trimming took 6 bases from V and 7 from J, leaving 25 bases between them. This CDR3 has 18 residues. CDR3 in amino acids: CASRIYQVWGGNNSPLHF. The DNA of the CDR3 is TGTGCCAGCAGGATATACCAAGTTTGGGGGGGCAACAATTCACCCCTCCACTTT.